Shown below are 20 T cell receptor beta chains from a single sample sequenced in a study of blood T cells in healthy people across ages. Sample-barcoded 5' priming and a J-beta primer mix drove a second PCR of about 7 to 11 cycles. MiXCR, run by TCRdb on the 5' RACE reads, gives a single entry per CDR3 protein. The top ten clones hold about 13% of a sample with 600,000 to 800,000 distinct CDR3 sequences, 40% to 65% of them seen once. The sequencing sample was made of blood. The receptors shown here come from a woman of 80 years or more in good health.

The V call is TRBV7-9, the J call TRBJ2-7; 9 nucleotides agree with TRBD2. This CDR3 is 15 amino acids long. The germline V gene encodes CDR1 SEHNR and CDR2 FQNEAQ (reference sequence). V lost 6 bases and J lost 5; bases outside the gene matches: 11. The CDR3 nucleotides are TGTGCCAGCAGGCCCCACGCTAGCGGGACCCACGAGCAGTACTTC. Amino acids: CASRPHASGTHEQYF.

The CDR3 spells CASSPMTAPAKNIQYF. As DNA, the CDR3 is TGTGCCAGCAGCCCAATGACAGCCCCGGCCAAAAACATTCAGTACTTC. The gene calls are TRBV5-6 and TRBJ2-4, with a weak D call TRBD1 (5 bases). The ends were cut back, 4 bases at V and 1 base at J, with 15 bases in the middle. Germline assignment: CDR1 SGHDT and CDR2 YYEEEE. The CDR3 covers 16 residues.

The chain combines TRBV7-2 with TRBJ2-7, with 7 nucleotides matching TRBD1. V lost 4 bases and J lost 1; bases outside the gene matches: 10. The germline CDR1 and CDR2 sequences are SGHTA and FQGNSA. The CDR3 is made up of 16 amino acids. The CDR3 protein is CASSYLPDRRSYEQYF. DNA for the CDR3: TGTGCCAGCAGCTACCTGCCGGACAGGAGGTCCTACGAGCAGTACTTC.

The V and J genes are TRBV15 and TRBJ1-2; 8 bases fit TRBD1. Trimming at V came to 0 bases and at J to 4 bases, leaving 10 bases not matched to a gene. Germline CDR1 and CDR2: LNHNV and YYDKDF (reference sequence). The CDR3 has 17 residues. The CDR3 region is CATSRDKGQGAIYGYTF. The CDR3 DNA reads TGTGCCACCAGCAGAGATAAGGGGCAGGGGGCGATCTATGGCTACACCTTC.

This clonotype was picked up one time. This may come from a read error, since a much larger clone is one base off. Likely a read error: the CDR3 ends without its conserved phenylalanine or tryptophan. This chain connects TRBV7-3 to TRBJ2-1, with 7 bases aligning to TRBD1. V was pared by 4 bases and J by 4 bases, with 4 bases of the junction left unmatched. The V gene's germline CDR1 is SGHTA and CDR2 FQGTGA. The CDR3 is made up of 14 amino acids. CDR3 bases: TGTGCCAGCAGCTGGGACAGCGGTTACAATGAGCAGTTCCTC. Translating gives CASSWDSGYNEQFL.

This chain joins TRBV5-6 and TRBJ1-1, with 9 nucleotides matching TRBD1. CDR1 and CDR2 from the germline V gene are SGHDT and YYEEEE. This CDR3 comprises 14 residues. Unmatched junction bases numbered 6, after V lost 4 bases and J lost 5 bases. The chain's CDR3 is CASSVGQGDTEAFF. The CDR3 DNA reads TGTGCCAGCAGCGTGGGACAGGGTGATACTGAAGCTTTCTTT.

This sequence joins TRBV7-2 and TRBJ1-2; D gene ambiguous. This CDR3 spans 14 amino acids. Germline V gene lookup returns CDR1 SGHTA and CDR2 FQGNSA. V was pared by 1 base and J by 8 bases, with 14 bases between. The CDR3: CASSLESRLEGYTF. The DNA for the CDR3 is TGTGCCAGCAGCTTAGAATCAAGGCTGGAGGGCTACACCTTC.

Many counts were recorded for this clonotype. The V and J genes are TRBV20-1 and TRBJ2-1; tentatively, D is TRBD1 (6 bases). CDR1 is DFQATT, CDR2 SNEGSKA, per germline (reference sequence). Between the trimmed V and J ends, which lost 3 bases and 4 bases, there was a span of 13 bases. The CDR3 has 14 amino acids. This CDR3 is CSASTGHIYNEQFF. DNA of the CDR3: TGCAGTGCTAGCACGGGACACATATACAATGAGCAGTTCTTC.

The rearrangement joins TRBV13 to TRBJ2-5, with 9 bases aligning to TRBD1. Trimming at V came to 6 bases and at J to 11 bases, leaving 16 bases not matched to a gene. Germline values: CDR1 PRHDT, CDR2 FYEKMQ (reference sequence). CDR3 length: 15 amino acids. This CDR3 reads CASRRTGQGKYEQYF. CDR3 coding DNA: TGTGCCAGCAGGAGAACCGGACAGGGGAAGTACGAACAGTACTTC.

V and J are TRBV20-1 and TRBJ2-5; D tentatively fits TRBD1 or TRBD2 (6 bases each). The CDR3 covers 13 residues. Germline lookup yields CDR1 DFQATT and CDR2 SNEGSKA (reference sequence). The germline V and J ends were trimmed by 1 base and 11 bases, with 17 bases remaining between them. CDR3: CSARGTPGAQQYF. The CDR3 DNA follows: TGCAGTGCTAGAGGTACGCCGGGGGCCCAGCAGTACTTC.

The chain employs TRBV28 and TRBJ1-3; D remains unclear. This CDR3 is 15 amino acids long. V lost 7 bases, J lost 4 bases, and 17 bases lay in between. Germline-derived CDR1 and CDR2 are MDHEN and SYDVKM. The CDR3 nucleotides are TGTGCCAGCAACCCTTCCCGGGGTCCCGGAAACACCATATATTTT. Translated: CASNPSRGPGNTIYF.

This clonotype was recorded at least ten times. V is TRBV3-1 and J is TRBJ2-1; a possible D gene is TRBD2 (6 bases). V shed 4 bases and J shed 0 bases, with 16 bases lying between them. The CDR3 is made up of 17 amino acids. The germline V gene encodes CDR1 LGHDT and CDR2 YNNKEL (reference sequence). In nucleotides, the CDR3 is TGTGCCAGCAGCCCCCACGGCGCGGGGAGCTCCTACAATGAGCAGTTCTTC. This sequence encodes CASSPHGAGSSYNEQFF.

The chain combines TRBV29-1 with TRBJ2-7, with no clear D. Germline V lookup: CDR1 SQVTM, CDR2 ANQGSEA. Trimming took off 3 bases at V and 5 bases at J, with 11 bases between the two ends. CDR3 length: 12 amino acids. The CDR3 reads CSVDLGWDEQYF. Here the CDR3 DNA reads TGCAGCGTTGATCTGGGTTGGGACGAGCAGTACTTC.

The genes are TRBV18 and TRBJ2-2; no clear D gene. CDR1 and CDR2 from the germline V gene are KGHSH and LQKENI. The CDR3 is made up of 13 amino acids. V shed 2 bases and J shed 6 bases, with 7 bases lying between them. CDR3 bases: TGTGCCAGCTCACCAACGAGGCCCGGGGAGCTGTTTTTT. Amino acid sequence: CASSPTRPGELFF.

This clonotype was seen a few times. The CDR3 spells CASSGQGRGNIQYF. The CDR3 DNA follows: TGTGCCAGCAGCGGGCAGGGTAGGGGAAACATTCAGTACTTC. The chain combines TRBV9 with TRBJ2-4; D possibly corresponds to TRBD1 (5 bases). Between the trimmed V and J ends, which lost 3 bases and 6 bases, there was a span of 13 bases. From germline, CDR1 is SGDLS and CDR2 YYNGEE. The CDR3 is 14 residues long.

V and J are TRBV4-3 and TRBJ2-7; D is possibly TRBD1 or TRBD2 (5 bases each). The CDR3 consists of 16 residues. V lost 5 bases to trimming and J lost 0 bases, with 17 bases between them. Germline lookup yields CDR1 LGHNA and CDR2 YSLEER. Here the CDR3 reads CASSSMVGEPSYEQYF. The DNA for the CDR3 is TGCGCCAGCAGCTCCATGGTGGGGGAGCCCTCCTACGAGCAGTACTTC.

CDR3 sequence: CASSPTSGITYEQYF. Written as DNA, the CDR3 is TGTGCCAGCTCACCAACTAGCGGGATTACCTACGAGCAGTACTTC. This sequence joins TRBV18 and TRBJ2-5; 10 bases match TRBD2. The last part of the DNA fits TRBJ2-7 better; the J call may be wrong. This CDR3 has 15 amino acids. Germline values: CDR1 KGHSH, CDR2 LQKENI.

There are many counts of this clonotype. This chain uses TRBV2 with TRBJ2-3; 14 bases agree with TRBD2. With 8 bases clipped from V and 3 bases from J, the junction kept 4 bases outside the gene matches. This CDR3 is built from 15 residues. Germline V gene sequence: CDR1 SNHLY, CDR2 FYNNEI. CDR3 protein: CASGGLAGVTDTQYF. The CDR3 DNA reads TGTGCCAGCGGGGGACTAGCGGGGGTAACAGATACGCAGTATTTT.

The chain uses TRBV28 and TRBJ2-2; D is unclear. V was clipped by 6 bases and J by 2 bases, with 13 bases between them. CDR1 is MDHEN, CDR2 SYDVKM, per germline. The length of the CDR3 is 15 residues. The CDR3 coding sequence is TGTGCCAGCAGCTTTTCCCCCAGAAACACCGGGGAGCTGTTTTTT. It translates to CASSFSPRNTGELFF.

This clonotype was picked up many times. The chain combines TRBV7-3 with TRBJ2-3; D possibly matches TRBD1 or TRBD2 (5 bases each). The CDR3 runs 13 residues. V lost 6 bases, J lost 3 bases, and 10 bases lay in between. Germline V gene data show CDR1 as SGHTA and CDR2 as FQGTGA. CDR3 nucleotides: TGTGCCAGCAGTCGGGGCTTGACAGATACGCAGTATTTT. This sequence encodes CASSRGLTDTQYF.